These 2 T cell receptor beta chains were sequenced from one sample in a study of blood T cells in healthy people across ages. A sample-barcoded 5' primer and a J-beta primer mix were used in a second PCR of about 7 to 12 cycles. TCRdb ran MiXCR on the 5' RACE reads and lists one entry per CDR3 protein. Of around 1,000,000 distinct CDR3 sequences listed, about 25% are singletons. The data also belong to a second study, concerning T cells of mothers and their children.

Sequences were obtained from blood. The source of these receptors is a girl aged 2 to 9 in good health.

This clonotype turned up a few times. This chain uses TRBV3-1 with TRBJ2-1, with 13 bases fitting TRBD2. V gave up 6 bases and J gave up 12 bases; unmatched junction bases: 5. The length of the CDR3 is 13 residues. Germline V gene sequence: CDR1 LGHDT, CDR2 YNNKEL (reference sequence). CDR3 sequence reads: CASRLAGGVGQFF. CDR3 sequence (DNA): TGTGCCAGCAGACTAGCGGGAGGGGTGGGGCAGTTCTTC.

This clonotype was detected ten times or more. One end of the junction is discordant with germline, which a read error may explain. The V call is TRBV5-1, the J call TRBJ2-7; 11 bases line up with TRBD2. Germline lookup yields CDR1 SGHRS and CDR2 YFSETQ. CDR3 length equals 14 residues. CDR3 loop: CASSPGTSGYEQYF. The CDR3 DNA is TGTGCCAGCAGCCCCGGGACTAGCGGCTACGAGCAGTACTTC.